The 17 T cell receptor beta chains below were found in one sample sequenced in a study of chemoradiotherapy in HPV16-positive cancers. Profiled with immunoSEQ multiplex PCR; TCRdb holds only in-frame clones, not every one. The repertoire consists of fewer than 40,000 clones, with under 80% occurring once and the leading ten covering around 5.2%. Here the sequenced sample was blood, taken from a patient who underwent chemoradiotherapy. These receptors were collected from a human donor with HPV-associated anogenital cancer.

V is TRBV19 and J is TRBJ1-2; tentative D call: TRBD1 (5 bases). Per germline, CDR1 LNHDA and CDR2 SQIVND (reference sequence). Trimming took 1 base from V and 8 from J, leaving 14 bases between them. The length of the CDR3 is 14 residues. CDR3 region: CASSIGTPQEGYTF. CDR3 in DNA: TGTGCCAGTAGTATAGGGACACCTCAGGAAGGCTACACCTTC.

J is TRBJ1-2 and V is TRBV5-1; no reliable D call. This CDR3 has 15 residues. CDR1 is SGHRS, CDR2 YFSETQ, per germline. Trimming left V 0 bases short and J 2 bases short, with 11 bases between. The CDR3 sequence: CASSLAGETNYGYTF. The CDR3 DNA reads TGCGCCAGCAGCTTGGCCGGGGAGACGAACTATGGCTACACCTTC.

The CDR3 DNA reads TGTGCCAGCAGCGCCCTAGGACAGGGAGGTATTTCACCCCTCCACTTT. Translation: CASSALGQGGISPLHF. The chain has TRBV9 and TRBJ1-6; 8 nucleotides align to TRBD1. Per germline, CDR1 SGDLS and CDR2 YYNGEE. J gave up 9 bases and V 3 bases, and 11 bases lay outside the gene matches. The CDR3 consists of 16 residues.

This clone was counted a few times. The genes are TRBV11-2 and TRBJ1-2; TRBD1 agrees at 10 bases. From germline, CDR1 is SGHAT and CDR2 FQNNGV. The CDR3 is made up of 14 amino acids. V lost 3 bases and J lost 4; bases outside the gene matches: 2. The CDR3 DNA reads as TGTGCCAGCAGCTTCGGACAGGGGGGCTATGGCTACACCTTC. Protein sequence: CASSFGQGGYGYTF.

This clone was seen only once. The chain carries TRBV14 and TRBJ1-4; 8 nucleotides agree with TRBD1. The V segment lost 1 base and the J segment 4 bases; nucleotides outside the gene matches: 20. CDR1 is SGHDN, CDR2 FVKESK, per germline. The CDR3 totals 21 residues. For the CDR3, the DNA is TGTGCCAGCAGCCAAGTATCCACCAAGCTGCAGGGGGCTCAGGGTAATGAAAAACTGTTTTTT. This codes for CASSQVSTKLQGAQGNEKLFF.

This clone has just a few counts. This sequence joins TRBV30 and TRBJ1-1; D gene ambiguous. Germline lookup yields CDR1 GTSNPN and CDR2 SVGIG (reference sequence). This CDR3 is built from 11 residues. Trimming took 5 bases from V and 3 from J, leaving 7 bases between them. This CDR3 reads CAWGSYTEAFF. The CDR3 DNA sequence: TGTGCCTGGGGGTCGTACACTGAAGCTTTCTTT.

V usage is TRBV6-6 and J usage is TRBJ2-1; possibly TRBD1 or TRBD2 for D (5 bases each). The CDR3 runs to 14 residues. V lost 0 bases, J lost 9 bases, and 12 bases lay in between. Germline V gene data show CDR1 as MNHNY and CDR2 as SVGAGI (reference sequence). CDR3 nucleotides: TGTGCCAGCAGTTACTCCCCCCCAGGGACTGAGCAGTTCTTC. It codes for CASSYSPPGTEQFF.

The chain couples TRBV7-8 to TRBJ1-6; TRBD1 is a possible D gene (6 bases). The CDR3 contains 17 residues. Deletions cut 3 bases from V and 4 bases from J, with 16 bases between. Germline-derived CDR1 and CDR2 are SGHVS and FQNEAQ. This CDR3 is CASSFQTGKEYNSPLHF. As DNA, the CDR3 is TGTGCCAGCAGCTTCCAGACAGGAAAGGAGTATAATTCACCCCTCCACTTT.

This rearrangement joins TRBV30 to TRBJ1-5, with a weak D call TRBD1 (5 bases). The CDR3 loop spans 14 amino acids. V was pared by 0 bases and J by 4 bases, with 10 bases between. The germline V gene encodes CDR1 GTSNPN and CDR2 SVGIG (reference sequence). The CDR3 nucleotides read TGTGCCTGGAGTGTACAAGGGGAAAATCAGCCCCAGCATTTT. Its protein is CAWSVQGENQPQHF.

The genes are TRBV7-3 and TRBJ1-1; no firm D call. The CDR3 runs 13 residues. V was pared by 0 bases and J by 8 bases, with 10 bases between. Germline CDR1 reads SGHTA; CDR2 reads FQGTGA. The CDR3 is CASSLTKEGEAFF. Written as DNA, the CDR3 is TGTGCCAGCAGCTTAACGAAGGAAGGCGAAGCTTTCTTT.

The genes are TRBV6-1 and TRBJ1-5, with TRBD1 matching 7 bases. The CDR3 is 13 residues long. The germline V gene has CDR1 MNHNS and CDR2 SASEGT. V lost 2 bases and J lost 9; bases outside the gene matches: 4. The CDR3 sequence is CASSEQGDTPQHF. The CDR3, as DNA: TGTGCCAGCAGTGAACAGGGGGATACGCCCCAGCATTTT.

CDR3 coding DNA: TGTGCCATGGGACTAGCGGGGGTTAATGAGCAGTTCTTC. Its protein product is CAMGLAGVNEQFF. The chain joins TRBV7-8 to TRBJ2-1, with 14 bases identical to TRBD2. The V gene's germline CDR1 is SGHVS and CDR2 FQNEAQ. Germline trimming cut 10 bases from V and 7 bases from J; bases unmatched to any gene: 3. CDR3 length: 13 amino acids.

CDR3 sequence: CASSYVPGSYNEQFF. The CDR3 coding sequence is TGTGCCAGCAGTTACGTCCCCGGGAGTTACAATGAGCAGTTCTTC. The gene calls are TRBV6-5 and TRBJ2-1; weak D call: TRBD2 (6 bases). The CDR3 is made up of 15 amino acids. Trimming left V 2 bases short and J 4 bases short, with 12 bases between. Germline V gene data show CDR1 as MNHEY and CDR2 as SVGAGI.

V and J are TRBV30 and TRBJ1-6; TRBD1 is a possible D gene (5 bases). The CDR3 sequence is 14 residues long. CDR1 is GTSNPN, CDR2 SVGIG, per germline (reference sequence). Trimming pared 5 bases from V and 5 bases from J, leaving 13 bases between. The CDR3 protein is CAWGWGPDNSPLHF. The DNA for the CDR3 is TGTGCCTGGGGTTGGGGACCCGATAATTCACCCCTCCACTTT.

J is TRBJ2-7 and V is TRBV7-9; 9 nucleotides match TRBD1. The germline CDR1 and CDR2 sequences are SEHNR and FQNEAQ (reference sequence). This CDR3 is 13 amino acids long. V trimming: 6 bases; J trimming: 7 bases; junction bases outside the gene matches: 7. The CDR3 DNA reads TGTGCCAGCAGACAGGGGGCATCAAGGGAGCAGTACTTC. Its protein is CASRQGASREQYF.

The V gene is TRBV19, the J gene TRBJ1-6, with D possibly matching TRBD1 (6 bases). The CDR3 contains 18 residues. Germline V gene data show CDR1 as LNHDA and CDR2 as SQIVND (reference sequence). Between the trimmed V and J ends, which lost 5 bases and 0 bases, there was a span of 17 bases. The CDR3 is CASSLRQAMSSYNSPLHF. The CDR3 DNA is TGTGCCAGTAGTCTTCGACAGGCCATGAGCTCCTATAATTCACCCCTCCACTTT.

This clone was counted between two and nine times. The chain uses TRBV29-1 and TRBJ2-5; a possible D gene is TRBD1 (5 bases). Germline V lookup: CDR1 SQVTM, CDR2 ANQGSEA. Trimming pared 7 bases from V and 4 bases from J, leaving 16 bases between. The CDR3 has 13 amino acids. CDR3 sequence (DNA): TGCAGCGAAACTCAGGGTGCAGGAGAGACCCAGTACTTC. As protein: CSETQGAGETQYF.